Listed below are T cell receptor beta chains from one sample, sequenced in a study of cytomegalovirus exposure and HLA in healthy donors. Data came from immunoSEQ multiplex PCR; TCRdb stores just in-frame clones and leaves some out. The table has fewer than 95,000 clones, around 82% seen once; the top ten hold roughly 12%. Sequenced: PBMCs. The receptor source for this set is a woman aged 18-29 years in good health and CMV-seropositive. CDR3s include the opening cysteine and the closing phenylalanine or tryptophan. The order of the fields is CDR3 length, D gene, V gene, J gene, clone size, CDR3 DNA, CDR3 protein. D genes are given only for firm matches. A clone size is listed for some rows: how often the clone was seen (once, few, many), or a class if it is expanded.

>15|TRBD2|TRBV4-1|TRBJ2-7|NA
TGCGCCAGCAGCCAAGGGCGGGGGACCTCCTACGAGCAGTACTTC
CASSQGRGTSYEQYF
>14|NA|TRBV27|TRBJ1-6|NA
TGTGCCAGCAGTTTTAGGGGACATCAGCCACCCCTCCACTTT
CASSFRGHQPPLHF
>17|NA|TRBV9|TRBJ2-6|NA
TGTGCCAGCAGCGTAGTCTCCGGGGGCTCTGGGGCCAACGTCCTGACTTTC
CASSVVSGGSGANVLTF
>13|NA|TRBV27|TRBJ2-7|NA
TGTGCCAACAGTTTTGACGGGGCCTACGAGCAGTACTTC
CANSFDGAYEQYF
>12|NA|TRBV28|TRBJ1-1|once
TGTGCCAGCGGAGTGGGAGACACTGAAGCTTTCTTT
CASGVGDTEAFF
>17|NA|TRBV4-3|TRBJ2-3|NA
TGCGCCAGCAGCCAAGATATCGGGACACGAGCATCGGATACGCAGTATTTT
CASSQDIGTRASDTQYF
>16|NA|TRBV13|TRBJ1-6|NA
TGTGCCAGCAGCTTAGGGGGAGGGAGGGTCAATTCACCCCTCCACTTT
CASSLGGGRVNSPLHF
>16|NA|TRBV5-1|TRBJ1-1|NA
TGCGCCAGCAGCTTGGTGTCACTCCCCATGAACACTGAAGCTTTCTTT
CASSLVSLPMNTEAFF
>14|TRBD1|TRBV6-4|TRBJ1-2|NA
TGTGCCAGCAGTGAGACAGGGGCGAACTATGGCTACACCTTC
CASSETGANYGYTF
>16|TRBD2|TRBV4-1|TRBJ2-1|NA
TGCGCCAGCAGCCAAGGACTAGCGGGGGGTTACAATGAGCAGTTCTTC
CASSQGLAGGYNEQFF
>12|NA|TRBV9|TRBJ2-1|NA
TGTGCCAGCAGCGGGACATCAAATGAGCAGTTCTTC
CASSGTSNEQFF